The T cell receptor beta chain under discussion was sequenced for a study of cytomegalovirus exposure and HLA in healthy donors. Whole-study results and caveats: Rare TCR sequences dominated, though some public TCRs recurred in many donors. Common viral pathogens were later found to be apparently linked to several of the most significant clusters.

Primers: 60 Vbeta forward and 13 Jbeta reverse. Clones were sequenced by immunoSEQ multiplex PCR, and TCRdb holds only the in-frame ones, with some missing. The repertoire includes 85,000 to 100,000 clones, more than 60% of them detected once, and under 8% sits in the top ten. With regard to this clone: Antigen specificity is unknown.

Trimming shortened V by 4 bases and J by 7 bases, and 12 bases separated the two germline ends. The CDR3 sequence is 13 residues long. Germline CDR1 reads SNHLY; CDR2 reads FYNNEI. The donors, nominally healthy at sampling, likely had unrecorded immune exposures. Material for sequencing was PBMCs. The J gene is TRBJ2-3, the V gene TRBV2; weak D call: TRBD2 (5 bases). The sequence came from a man between 50 and 59 years old in good health and CMV-seropositive. The CDR3 DNA reads as TGTGCCAGCAGTGCCGGGGAACGCAATACGCAGTATTTT. Amino acid sequence: CASSAGERNTQYF.